Each of the 18 T cell receptor beta chains below was sequenced from the same sample in a study of early T cells in non-severe SARS-CoV-2 infection. One entry per CDR3 protein results from TCRdb running MiXCR on the 5' RACE reads. The repertoire holds approximately 70,000 distinct CDR3 sequences, with over 9% as singletons. The material was whole blood, obtained at baseline. The receptor source for this set is an adult who was a healthcare worker with PCR-confirmed SARS-CoV-2 infection or an uninfected control (not recorded which).

This chain joins TRBV27 and TRBJ1-2, with 9 bases matching TRBD1. CDR1 and CDR2 from the germline V gene are MNHEY and SMNVEV (reference sequence). V gave up 5 bases and J gave up 1 base; unmatched junction bases: 5. CDR3 length equals 15 residues. The CDR3 loop reads CASSLTTGGNYGYTF. CDR3 nucleotides: TGTGCCAGCAGTCTAACGACAGGGGGTAACTATGGCTACACCTTC.

This clonotype was found a few times. This rearrangement joins TRBV10-1 to TRBJ2-7; D gene uncertain. The CDR3 has 15 residues. Trimming stripped 0 bases from V and 3 bases from J, with 12 bases between. The germline V gene encodes CDR1 WNHNN and CDR2 SYGVQD (reference sequence). This chain's CDR3 is CASSESGGIFYEQYF. The CDR3, as DNA: TGCGCCAGCAGTGAGTCCGGCGGAATATTCTACGAGCAGTACTTC.

V usage is TRBV7-2 and J usage is TRBJ2-3, with 10 bases lining up with TRBD1. Germline CDR1 is SGHTA and CDR2 is FQGNSA. The CDR3 is 18 residues long. Trimming cost V 5 bases and J 0 bases; bases outside gene matches: 11. DNA for the CDR3: TGTGCCAGCAGCCCGGGACAGGGGCCCTGGGTAAGCACAGATACGCAGTATTTT. This gives the protein CASSPGQGPWVSTDTQYF. The full variable domain, its missing parts supplied by reference TRBV7-2 and TRBJ2-3, is GAGVSQSPSNKVTEKGKDVELRCDPISGHTALYWYRQSLGQGLEFLIYFQGNSAPDKSGLPSDRFSAERTGGSVSTLTIQRTQQEDSAVYLCASSPGQGPWVSTDTQYFGPGTRLTVL.

V gene TRBV10-1 combines with J gene TRBJ2-3, with no clear D. The CDR3 runs to 13 residues. Germline CDR1 WNHNN, CDR2 SYGVQD (reference sequence). Trimming took 8 bases from V and 2 from J, leaving 11 bases between them. CDR3 in amino acids: CASGGRATDTQYF. The CDR3 region has the DNA TGCGCCAGCGGCGGACGGGCCACAGATACGCAGTATTTT.

The CDR3 spells CASRPGVNSPLHF. The DNA for the CDR3 is TGTGCCAGCAGGCCCGGGGTAAATTCACCCCTCCACTTT. The chain employs TRBV27 and TRBJ1-6; D unresolved. V was shortened by 6 bases and J by 7 bases, with 10 bases between the two germline ends. Germline V gives CDR1 MNHEY, CDR2 SMNVEV (reference sequence). There are 13 residues in the CDR3.

The chain employs TRBV5-4 and TRBJ2-7, with no clear D. The V end lost 0 bases, the J end lost 2 bases, and 12 bases lay between the germline ends. The germline CDR1 and CDR2 sequences are SGHNT and YYREEE (reference sequence). The CDR3 has 15 amino acids. As DNA, the CDR3 is TGTGCCAGCAGCTTGGGGAACCCCAACGCCTACGAGCAGTACTTC. Amino acid sequence: CASSLGNPNAYEQYF. The complete variable domain, with remaining parts taken from reference TRBV5-4 and TRBJ2-7, reads ETGVTQSPTHLIKTRGQQVTLRCSSQSGHNTVSWYQQALGQGPQFIFQYYREEENGRGNFPPRFSGLQFPNYSSELNVNALELDDSALYLCASSLGNPNAYEQYFGPGTRLTVT.

The V gene is TRBV10-3, the J gene TRBJ1-2; possibly TRBD1 for D (6 bases). This CDR3 region has 14 residues. V gave up 2 bases and J gave up 4 bases, with 11 bases separating them. Germline V gives CDR1 ENHRY, CDR2 SYGVKD. For the CDR3, the DNA is TGTGCCATCAGTGAGAGCAGGGGAGCCTATGGCTACACCTTC. Translation: CAISESRGAYGYTF.

This clonotype was detected only a few times. The chain combines TRBV7-2 with TRBJ1-1, with D unclear. Deletions cut 5 bases from V and 6 bases from J, with 19 bases between. The V gene's germline CDR1 is SGHTA and CDR2 FQGNSA. This CDR3 comprises 15 residues. The CDR3 DNA follows: TGTGCCAGCAGCGAACCTTACAAGGAGCTCGCTGAAGCTTTCTTT. It specifies CASSEPYKELAEAFF.

This clonotype was seen repeatedly, ten times or more. The V gene is TRBV4-1, the J gene TRBJ2-5; D gene uncertain. Germline loops: CDR1 MGHRA, CDR2 YSYEKL. V was trimmed by 3 bases and J by 4 bases, leaving 9 bases between them. The CDR3 covers 13 residues. CDR3 nucleotide sequence: TGCGCCAGCAGCCAGGACCCCCGAGAGACCCAGTACTTC. This codes for CASSQDPRETQYF.

V is TRBV12-3 or TRBV12-4 and J is TRBJ2-1; 8 nucleotides agree with TRBD2. This CDR3 spans 15 amino acids. The junction had 9 bases not matched to a gene; V was cut back by 3 bases and J by 8 bases. As DNA, the CDR3 is TGTGCCAGCAGTTTGGTGGTAGCGGGGATCCATGAGCAGTTCTTC. Amino acids: CASSLVVAGIHEQFF.

The rearrangement joins TRBV11-2 to TRBJ2-4; D call uncertain. Trimming took off 1 base at V and 0 bases at J, with 10 bases between the two ends. Looked up from germline, CDR1 is SGHAT and CDR2 is FQNNGV. The CDR3 is 16 residues long. In DNA form, the CDR3 reads TGTGCCAGCAGCTTAGGAGCGACTGGAGCCAAAAACATTCAGTACTTC. Translating gives CASSLGATGAKNIQYF.

This clonotype has a count of ten or more. This chain uses TRBV12-3 or TRBV12-4 with TRBJ2-3; 9 nucleotides agree with TRBD2. This CDR3 has 14 residues. Unmatched junction bases numbered 11, after V lost 6 bases and J lost 10 bases. CDR3 DNA: TGTGCCAGCAGCCCTGGCGGGGGGGCCGCGCCGCAGTATTTT. Amino acids: CASSPGGGAAPQYF.

The V call is TRBV19, the J call TRBJ1-2, with 12 nucleotides matching TRBD1. The germline V gene encodes CDR1 LNHDA and CDR2 SQIVND (reference sequence). CDR3 length: 16 residues. Trimming cost V 7 bases and J 7 bases; bases outside gene matches: 13. DNA of the CDR3: TGTGCCAGTAACACACTCCGGGACAGGGGGCGTTTTGGCTACACCTTC. It codes for CASNTLRDRGRFGYTF.

The V and J genes are TRBV5-4 and TRBJ1-2; 8 bases match TRBD1. This CDR3 spans 14 amino acids. V shed 1 base, J shed 2 bases, and the junction held 1 base outside the gene matches. CDR1 SGHNT and CDR2 YYREEE come from the germline V gene (reference sequence). The CDR3 DNA reads as TGTGCCAGCAGCTTGTGGACAGGGAACTATGGCTACACCTTC. Encoded protein: CASSLWTGNYGYTF.

The chain links TRBV24-1 to TRBJ1-6; D unresolved. V lost 6 bases and J 13 bases, leaving 12 bases between the germline ends. CDR3 length equals 12 residues. Germline CDR1 reads KGHDR; CDR2 reads SFDVKD. CDR3 region: CATSTDVGPLHF. CDR3 coding DNA: TGTGCCACCAGTACAGACGTGGGGCCCCTCCACTTT.

This clonotype was seen at least ten times. V gene TRBV5-6 combines with J gene TRBJ1-2; no definite D call. The V gene lost 0 bases and the J gene lost 13 bases, with 16 bases spanning the gap. The CDR3 covers 13 residues. Germline values: CDR1 SGHDT, CDR2 YYEEEE. The CDR3 DNA sequence: TGTGCCAGCAGCTTGGAGGCACCCGGTGAACGCACCTTC. This gives the protein CASSLEAPGERTF.

This clonotype has at least ten counts. The chain carries TRBV27 and TRBJ2-2; D possibly corresponds to TRBD2 (5 bases). This CDR3 has 13 amino acids. Trimming stripped 10 bases from V and 1 base from J, with 10 bases between. Germline CDR1 reads MNHEY; CDR2 reads SMNVEV (reference sequence). The CDR3 protein is CATVGVNTGELFF. Written as DNA, the CDR3 is TGTGCCACAGTCGGGGTGAACACCGGGGAGCTGTTTTTT.

V is TRBV9 and J is TRBJ1-3; D possibly corresponds to TRBD1 (6 bases). The CDR3 runs to 16 residues. With 4 bases removed from V and 0 bases from J, the gap between germline ends came to 14 bases. CDR1 and CDR2 (germline): SGDLS, YYNGEE. The CDR3 protein is CASSPRQANSGNTIYF. In DNA, the CDR3 is TGTGCCAGCAGCCCTCGACAGGCGAACTCTGGAAACACCATATATTTT.